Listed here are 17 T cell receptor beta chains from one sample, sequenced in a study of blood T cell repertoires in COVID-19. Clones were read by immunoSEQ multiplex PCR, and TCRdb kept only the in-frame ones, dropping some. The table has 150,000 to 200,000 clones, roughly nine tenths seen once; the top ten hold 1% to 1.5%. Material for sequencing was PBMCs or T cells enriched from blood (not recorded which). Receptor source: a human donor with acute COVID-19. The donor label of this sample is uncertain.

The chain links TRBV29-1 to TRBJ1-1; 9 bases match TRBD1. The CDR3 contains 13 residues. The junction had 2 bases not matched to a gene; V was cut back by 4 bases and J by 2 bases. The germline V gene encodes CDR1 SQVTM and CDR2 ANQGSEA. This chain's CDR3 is CSVAGQGNTEAFF. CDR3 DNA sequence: TGCAGCGTTGCGGGACAGGGAAACACTGAAGCTTTCTTT.

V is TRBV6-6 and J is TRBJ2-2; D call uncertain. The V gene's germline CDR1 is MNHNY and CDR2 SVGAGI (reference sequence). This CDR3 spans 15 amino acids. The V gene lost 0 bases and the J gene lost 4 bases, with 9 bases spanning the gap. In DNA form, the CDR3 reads TGTGCCAGCAGTTACTCGCGCTCGGGCACCGGGGAGCTGTTTTTT. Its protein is CASSYSRSGTGELFF.

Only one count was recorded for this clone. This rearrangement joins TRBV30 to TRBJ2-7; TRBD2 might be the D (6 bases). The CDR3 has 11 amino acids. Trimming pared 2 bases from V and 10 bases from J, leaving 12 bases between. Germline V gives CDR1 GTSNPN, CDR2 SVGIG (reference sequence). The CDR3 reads CAWSYRGNQYF. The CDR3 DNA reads TGTGCCTGGAGTTACCGGGGGAATCAGTACTTC.

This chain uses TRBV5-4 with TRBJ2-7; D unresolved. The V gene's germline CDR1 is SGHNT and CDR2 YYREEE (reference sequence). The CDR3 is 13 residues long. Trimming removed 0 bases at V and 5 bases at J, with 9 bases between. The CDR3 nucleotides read TGTGCCAGCAGCTTGGATTCGTCCCACGAGCAGTACTTC. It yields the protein CASSLDSSHEQYF.

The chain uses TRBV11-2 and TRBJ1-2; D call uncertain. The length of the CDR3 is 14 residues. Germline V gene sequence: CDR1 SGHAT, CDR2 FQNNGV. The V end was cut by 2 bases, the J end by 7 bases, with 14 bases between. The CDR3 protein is CASSLLSGVSGYTF. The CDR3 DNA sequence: TGTGCCAGCAGCTTACTATCAGGCGTAAGTGGCTACACCTTC.

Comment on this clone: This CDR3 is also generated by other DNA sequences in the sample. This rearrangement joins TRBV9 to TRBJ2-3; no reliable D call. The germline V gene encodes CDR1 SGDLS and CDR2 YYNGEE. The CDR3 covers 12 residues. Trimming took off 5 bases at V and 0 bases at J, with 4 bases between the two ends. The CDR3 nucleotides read TGTGCCAGCAGTCTGAGCACAGATACGCAGTATTTT. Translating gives CASSLSTDTQYF.

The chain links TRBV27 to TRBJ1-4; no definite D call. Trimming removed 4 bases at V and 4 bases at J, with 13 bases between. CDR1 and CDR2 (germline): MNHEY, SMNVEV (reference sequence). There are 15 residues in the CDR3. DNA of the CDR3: TGTGCCAGCAGTTATCAGAATACCCTTAATGAAAAACTGTTTTTT. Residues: CASSYQNTLNEKLFF.

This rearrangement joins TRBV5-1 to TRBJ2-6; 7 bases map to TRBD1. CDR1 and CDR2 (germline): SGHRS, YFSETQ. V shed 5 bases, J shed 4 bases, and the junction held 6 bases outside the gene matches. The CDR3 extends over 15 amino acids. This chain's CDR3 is CASREDRAGANVLTF. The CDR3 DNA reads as TGCGCCAGCAGGGAAGACAGGGCCGGGGCCAACGTCCTGACTTTC.

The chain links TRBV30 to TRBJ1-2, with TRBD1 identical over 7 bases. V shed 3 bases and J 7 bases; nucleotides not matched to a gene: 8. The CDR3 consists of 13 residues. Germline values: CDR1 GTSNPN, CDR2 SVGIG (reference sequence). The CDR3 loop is CAWSREGAVGYTF. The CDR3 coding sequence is TGTGCCTGGAGCAGAGAGGGGGCGGTTGGCTACACCTTC.

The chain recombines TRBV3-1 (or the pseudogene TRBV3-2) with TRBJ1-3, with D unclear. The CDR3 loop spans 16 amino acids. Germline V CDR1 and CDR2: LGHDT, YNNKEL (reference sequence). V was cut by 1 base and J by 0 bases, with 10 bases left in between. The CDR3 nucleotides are TGTGCCAGCAGCCAAGCCCCGGGGTTCTCTGGAAACACCATATATTTT. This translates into CASSQAPGFSGNTIYF.

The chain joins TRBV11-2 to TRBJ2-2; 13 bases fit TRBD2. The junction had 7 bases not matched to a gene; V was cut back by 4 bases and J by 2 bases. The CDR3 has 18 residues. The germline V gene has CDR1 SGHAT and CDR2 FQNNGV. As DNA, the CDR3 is TGTGCCAGCAGCTCCAGACTAGCGGGGGGCCTAAACACCGGGGAGCTGTTTTTT. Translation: CASSSRLAGGLNTGELFF.

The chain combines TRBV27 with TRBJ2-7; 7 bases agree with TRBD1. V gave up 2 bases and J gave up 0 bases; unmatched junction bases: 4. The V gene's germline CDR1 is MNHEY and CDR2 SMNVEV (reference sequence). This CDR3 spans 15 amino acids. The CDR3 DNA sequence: TGTGCCAGCAGTTTAAGGGGGCAGACCTCCTACGAGCAGTACTTC. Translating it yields CASSLRGQTSYEQYF.

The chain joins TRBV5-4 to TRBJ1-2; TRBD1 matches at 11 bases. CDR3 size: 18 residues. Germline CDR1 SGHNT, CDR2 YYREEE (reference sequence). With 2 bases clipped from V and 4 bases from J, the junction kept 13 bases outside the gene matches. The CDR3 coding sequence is TGTGCCAGCAGCTTTCTCGGGACAGGGGGGCCTACTAGCTATGGCTACACCTTC. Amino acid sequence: CASSFLGTGGPTSYGYTF. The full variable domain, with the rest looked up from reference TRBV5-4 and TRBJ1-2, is ETGVTQSPTHLIKTRGQQVTLRCSSQSGHNTVSWYQQALGQGPQFIFQYYREEENGRGNFPPRFSGLQFPNYSSELNVNALELDDSALYLCASSFLGTGGPTSYGYTFGSGTRLTVV.

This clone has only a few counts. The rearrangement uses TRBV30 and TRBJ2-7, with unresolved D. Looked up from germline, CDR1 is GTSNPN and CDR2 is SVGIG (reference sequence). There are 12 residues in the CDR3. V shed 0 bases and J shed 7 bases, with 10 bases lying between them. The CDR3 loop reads CAWSVPGSEQYF. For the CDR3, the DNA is TGTGCCTGGAGTGTACCGGGTAGTGAGCAGTACTTC.

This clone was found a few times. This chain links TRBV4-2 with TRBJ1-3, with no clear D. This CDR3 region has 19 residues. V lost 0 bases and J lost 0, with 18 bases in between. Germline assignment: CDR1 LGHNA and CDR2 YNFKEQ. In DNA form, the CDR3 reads TGTGCCAGCAGCCAAGATCCCCTACGCGAGTACAGCTCTGGAAACACCATATATTTT. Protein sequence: CASSQDPLREYSSGNTIYF.

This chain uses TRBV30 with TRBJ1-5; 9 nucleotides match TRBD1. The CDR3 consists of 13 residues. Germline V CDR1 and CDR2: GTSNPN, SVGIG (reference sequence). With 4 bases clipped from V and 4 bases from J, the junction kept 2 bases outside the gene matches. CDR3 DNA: TGTGCCTGGACCGGACAGGGGAATCAGCCCCAGCATTTT. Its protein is CAWTGQGNQPQHF.

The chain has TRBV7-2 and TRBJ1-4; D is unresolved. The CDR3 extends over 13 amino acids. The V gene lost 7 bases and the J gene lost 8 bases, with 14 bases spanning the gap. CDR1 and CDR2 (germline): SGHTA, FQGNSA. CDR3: CASTSRMGEKLFF. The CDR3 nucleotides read TGTGCCAGCACCTCAAGGATGGGCGAAAAACTGTTTTTT. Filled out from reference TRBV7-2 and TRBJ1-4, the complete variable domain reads GAGVSQSPSNKVTEKGKDVELRCDPISGHTALYWYRQSLGQGLEFLIYFQGNSAPDKSGLPSDRFSAERTGGSVSTLTIQRTQQEDSAVYLCASTSRMGEKLFFGSGTQLSVL.